The TCR beta chain described here comes from a study of blood T cell repertoires in COVID-19. About the study: Acute and convalescent COVID-19 specimens originated in the United States, Italy and Spain.

Method: immunoSEQ multiplex PCR; TCRdb's copy keeps in-frame clones and lacks some. Altogether some 43,000 clones are present, about 87% being singletons, with the ten largest covering just over 15%. This CDR3 is built from 18 residues. The germline CDR1 and CDR2 sequences are SSHAT and FNYEAQ (reference sequence). In this sample, this clone turned up once. A junction boundary mismatches the germline segment, possibly from a read error. The gene calls are TRBV7-7 and TRBJ1-1; 7 nucleotides align to TRBD1. The source of this sequence is a man in his sixties with active COVID-19. Source material: peripheral blood. The CDR3: CASSPRGLGGYWSTEAFF. CDR3 nucleotides: TGTGCTAGCAGCCCTAGGGGGCTCGGAGGATATTGGAGCACTGAAGCTTTCTTT.